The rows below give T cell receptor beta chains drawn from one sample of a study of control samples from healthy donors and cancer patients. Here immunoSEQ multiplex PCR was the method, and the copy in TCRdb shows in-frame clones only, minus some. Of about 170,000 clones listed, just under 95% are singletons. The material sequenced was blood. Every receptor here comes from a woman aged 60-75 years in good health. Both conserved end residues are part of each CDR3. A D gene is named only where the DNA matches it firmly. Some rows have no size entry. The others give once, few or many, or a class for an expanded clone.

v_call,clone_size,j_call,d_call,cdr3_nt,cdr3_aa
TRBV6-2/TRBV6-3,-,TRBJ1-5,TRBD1,TGTGCCAGCAGTTACTCATACCCCGGACAGGGTATTGAGCCCCAGCATTTT,CASSYSYPGQGIEPQHF
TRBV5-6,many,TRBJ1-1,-,TGTGCCAGCAGCTTGGGGCGGGGGGGGAACACTGAAGCTTTCTTT,CASSLGRGGNTEAFF
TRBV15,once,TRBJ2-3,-,TGTGCCACCAGCTTACAGGTTCCCACAGATACGCAGTATTTT,CATSLQVPTDTQYF
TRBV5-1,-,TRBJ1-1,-,TGCGCCAGCAGCTTGGAGGAGGTGGGGAACACTGAAGCTTTCTTT,CASSLEEVGNTEAFF
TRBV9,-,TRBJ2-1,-,TGTGCCAGCAGCTCCTTCGGGGCCGATAGGTCGTTCTTC,CASSSFGADRSFF
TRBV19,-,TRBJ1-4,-,TGTGCCAGTAGTATAGGGCAGAGAGCAACTAATGAAAAACTGTTTTTT,CASSIGQRATNEKLFF
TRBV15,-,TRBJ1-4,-,TGTGCCACCAGCAGAGTAAGGGATCGAGAAAAACTGTTTTTT,CATSRVRDREKLFF
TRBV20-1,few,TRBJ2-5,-,TGCAGTGCTAGTTACGGGGGGCTAGGTCCCCAGTACTTC,CSASYGGLGPQYF
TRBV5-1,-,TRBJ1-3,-,TGCGCCAGCAGCTTGGCGTACAGAGGGGACACCATATATTTT,CASSLAYRGDTIYF
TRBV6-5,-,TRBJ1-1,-,TGTGCCAGCAGGACAGTGAACACTGAAGCTTTCTTT,CASRTVNTEAFF
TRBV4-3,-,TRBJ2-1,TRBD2,TGCGCCAGCAGCCAAGATTGGGATAGCGGGACTAACAATGAGCAGTTCTTC,CASSQDWDSGTNNEQFF
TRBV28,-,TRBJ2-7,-,TGTGCCAGCAGCCTGCCGGGACGGCGACCCTACGAGCAGTACTTC,CASSLPGRRPYEQYF
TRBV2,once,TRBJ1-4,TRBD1,TGTGCCAGCAGATTGCAGGGGGCAGATAATGAAAAACTGTTTTTT,CASRLQGADNEKLFF
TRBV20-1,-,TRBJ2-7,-,TGCAGTGCCACTCGGGGAGTCGAGCAGTACTTC,CSATRGVEQYF
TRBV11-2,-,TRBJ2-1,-,TGTGCCAGCAGCTTAGGCAGTCACAGCTCCTACAATGAGCAGTTCTTC,CASSLGSHSSYNEQFF
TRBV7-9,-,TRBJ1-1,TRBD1,TGTGCCAGCAGCTCCCAGGGGGTGGCCACTGAAGCTTTCTTT,CASSSQGVATEAFF
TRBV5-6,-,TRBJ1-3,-,TGTGCCAGCAGCCTGGGTATCTCTGGAAACACCATATATTTT,CASSLGISGNTIYF
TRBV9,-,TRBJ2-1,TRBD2,TGTGCCAGCAGCATTCGGACTAGCGGGGGTGATCAGTTCTTC,CASSIRTSGGDQFF
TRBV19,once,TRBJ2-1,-,TGTGCCAGTAGCTTAGATAGCTCCTACAATGAGCAGTTCTTC,CASSLDSSYNEQFF
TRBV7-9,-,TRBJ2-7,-,TGTGCCAGCAGCTTAGACCGAATCCCCTACGAGCAGTACTTC,CASSLDRIPYEQYF
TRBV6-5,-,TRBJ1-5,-,TGTGCCAGCATTAAGACAGCCAATCAGCCCCAGCATTTT,CASIKTANQPQHF
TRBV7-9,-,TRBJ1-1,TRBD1,TGTGCCAGCAGCTTAGGCAGGGGGCGGTGGACTGAAGCTTTCTTT,CASSLGRGRWTEAFF
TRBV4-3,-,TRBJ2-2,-,TGCGCCAGCAGCCAAGATAGGACCGGGGAGCTGTTTTTT,CASSQDRTGELFF
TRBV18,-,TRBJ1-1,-,TGTGCCAGCTCACCACAGGACCATTTGAACACTGAAGCTTTCTTT,CASSPQDHLNTEAFF
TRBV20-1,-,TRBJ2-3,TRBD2,TGCAGTGCTAGTGCTCTAGCGGGGGGGCTTTATACGCAGTATTTT,CSASALAGGLYTQYF
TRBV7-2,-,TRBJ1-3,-,TGTGCCAGCAGCTTTACTGGAAACACCATATATTTT,CASSFTGNTIYF
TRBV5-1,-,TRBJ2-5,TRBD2,TGCGCCAGCAGCTTGAGCGGGGCAGGGAGGCAAGAGACCCAGTACTTC,CASSLSGAGRQETQYF
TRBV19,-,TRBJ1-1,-,TGTGCCAGTAGTATACCCATCCCGAGGGAGGGTGAAGCTTTCTTT,CASSIPIPREGEAFF
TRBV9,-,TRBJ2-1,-,TGTGCCAGCAGCAACCGGGGATCGCTCTACAATGAGCAGTTCTTC,CASSNRGSLYNEQFF
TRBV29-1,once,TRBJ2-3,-,TGCAGCGTGGGACGGGACACAGATACGCAGTATTTT,CSVGRDTDTQYF
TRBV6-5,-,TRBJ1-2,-,TGTGCCAGCAGTTCTCAGATTGGCTACACCTTC,CASSSQIGYTF
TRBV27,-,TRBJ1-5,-,TGTGCCAGCAGTTTAGGGAAGGGCATTAGCAATCAGCCCCAGCATTTT,CASSLGKGISNQPQHF
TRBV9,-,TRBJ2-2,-,TGTGCCAGCAGCGTAGGGGTTAGCGGGAACACCGGGGAGCTGTTTTTT,CASSVGVSGNTGELFF
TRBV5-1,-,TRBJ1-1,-,TGCGCCAGCAGCCACGGACGAGGTGAAAGCGTCGGGACTGAAGCTTTCTTT,CASSHGRGESVGTEAFF
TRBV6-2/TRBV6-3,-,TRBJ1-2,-,TGTGCCAGCAGTTACTCGCAGGGTTCGATAAATGGCTACACCTTC,CASSYSQGSINGYTF
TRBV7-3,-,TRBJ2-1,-,TGTGCCAGCAGCTTAATTGGGAGTGGCTTTTACAATGAGCAGTTCTTC,CASSLIGSGFYNEQFF
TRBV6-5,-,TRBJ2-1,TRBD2,TGTGCCAGCAGGACTAGCGGGGGCAATGAGCAGTTCTTC,CASRTSGGNEQFF
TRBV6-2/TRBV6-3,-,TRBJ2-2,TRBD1,TGTGCCAGCAGTGTCCACGGACAGGGGCGCACCGGGGAGCTGTTTTTT,CASSVHGQGRTGELFF
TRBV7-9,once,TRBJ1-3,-,TGTGCCAGCAGCTTTTCGATTGGGGTTGGAAACACCATATATTTT,CASSFSIGVGNTIYF
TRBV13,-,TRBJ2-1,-,TGTGCCAGCAGCTTACAGGCCGCTTCCCACAATGAGCAGTTCTTC,CASSLQAASHNEQFF
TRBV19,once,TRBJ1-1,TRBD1,TGTGCCAGTAGAAAAACAGGGGGTAGGAACACTGAAGCTTTCTTT,CASRKTGGRNTEAFF
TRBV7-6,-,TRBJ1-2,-,TGTGCCAGCAGCTTCTCCCCAGAGCACTATGGCTACACCTTC,CASSFSPEHYGYTF
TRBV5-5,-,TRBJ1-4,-,TGTGCCAGCAGTCTTCAGGGTGCAACTAATGAAAAACTGTTTTTT,CASSLQGATNEKLFF